This T cell receptor (beta chain) was profiled in a study of OX40 agonist ivuxolimab in advanced cancers. Method: immunoSEQ multiplex PCR; TCRdb's copy keeps in-frame clones and lacks some. Of tens of thousands of clones in the sample, just over 85% were seen once. The CDR3 totals 17 residues. Trimming removed 5 bases from V and 2 bases from J, with 17 bases in between. Germline V gives CDR1 SGHKS, CDR2 YYEKEE (reference sequence). The sequenced sample was CD4+ or CD8+ T cells sorted from blood, obtained in a trial of the OX40 agonist ivuxolimab. The clonotype originates from an adult with an advanced solid tumor such as melanoma, head and neck, liver or kidney cancer. This chain uses TRBV5-5 with TRBJ2-6, with a weak D call TRBD1 (5 bases). The CDR3 region is CASSPLAGRTGANVLTF. The CDR3 region has the DNA TGTGCCAGCAGTCCTTTAGCAGGGCGAACTGGGGCCAACGTCCTGACTTTC.